The sequence of this T cell receptor (beta chain) was determined in a study of shared clonotypes between healthy human individuals. Using immunoSEQ multiplex PCR, the repertoire was profiled, and TCRdb retains in-frame clones only, with some absent. The sample contains some 2.3 million clones, approximately 93% of which appear only once. Study conclusions and caveats: Researchers sampled only blood; tissue repertoires likely differ.

Concerning this clone itself: Its antigen is currently unknown. Distinct nucleotide sequences in the sample also encode this CDR3.

Between the trimmed V and J ends, which lost 5 bases and 1 base, there was a span of 8 bases. The germline CDR1 and CDR2 sequences are KGHSH and LQKENI. This CDR3 region has 13 residues. The V gene is TRBV18, the J gene TRBJ1-1, with D tentatively TRBD1 (5 bases). This receptor was taken from a man between 18 and 35 years old in good health. Some clones in this sample may be carry-over from other donors' samples. The source material was naive CD4+ T cells from PBMCs. Subset specified: CD45RA+ positively selected. CDR3 region: CASSTGGNTEAFF. Written as DNA, the CDR3 is TGTGCCAGCTCAACGGGGGGGAACACTGAAGCTTTCTTT. Full variable domain (remainder filled in from reference TRBV18 and TRBJ1-1): NAGVMQNPRHLVRRRGQEARLRCSPMKGHSHVYWYRQLPEEGLKFMVYLQKENIIDESGMPKERFSAEFPKEGPSILRIQQVVRGDSAAYFCASSTGGNTEAFFGQGTRLTVV.